The 9 T cell receptor beta chains below all came from one sample that was sequenced in a study of tumor-infiltrating lymphocytes in primary liver carcinoma. Germline DNA was also extracted, with blood RNA taken from unsorted whole blood. Reverse transcription of around 500 ng total RNA with a constant-region primer produced TCR beta cDNA. Three nested multiplex PCR rounds of slightly modified ARM-PCR generated TCR beta libraries. With TRBV1-TRBV30 forward primers and a C-beta reverse primer, the first two PCR rounds were run for around 10 cycles each. TCRdb redid the calling of the multiplex PCR reads with MiXCR, one entry per CDR3 protein. The data contain about 210,000 distinct CDR3 sequences, about 61% of them singletons. The sequenced sample was peripheral blood. Every receptor here comes from a woman aged 55-70 years with primary liver carcinoma and hepatitis B virus infection.

Note on this clonotype: A much more abundant neighbour one base away suggests this may be a read error. The chain is built from TRBV4-1 and TRBJ1-4; D unclear. This CDR3 is 15 amino acids long. CDR1 is MGHRA and CDR2 is YSYEKL in the germline V gene. CDR3 loop: CASSQVAGNNGKLFF. DNA for the CDR3: TGCGCCAGCAGCCAAGTTGCGGGAAATAATGGAAAACTGTTTTTT.

This clonotype was observed many times. The chain couples TRBV29-1 to TRBJ2-7; D not certain. V shed 4 bases and J shed 2 bases, with 9 bases lying between them. The CDR3 covers 12 residues. The germline gives CDR1 SQVTM, CDR2 ANQGSEA. CDR3 in DNA: TGCAGCGTTGGCGCTAGAACCTACGAGCAGTACTTC. This gives the protein CSVGARTYEQYF.

This sequence joins TRBV6-5 and TRBJ2-1; 7 nucleotides agree with TRBD2. Unmatched junction bases numbered 13, after V lost 6 bases and J lost 2 bases. In germline, CDR1 is MNHEY, CDR2 SVGAGI. The CDR3 runs 17 residues. The CDR3 DNA follows: TGTGCCAGCAGACACTTAGGCGGGAGTGCAGCCTACAATGAGCAGTTCTTC. Protein sequence: CASRHLGGSAAYNEQFF.

On this clonotype itself: Likely a read error: the CDR3 ends without its conserved phenylalanine or tryptophan. V gene TRBV11-1 combines with J gene TRBJ2-5, with D unresolved. CDR1 and CDR2 from the germline V gene are SGHAT and FQDESV (reference sequence). The V and J ends lost 1 base and 4 bases respectively, with 10 bases between them. The CDR3 spans 14 residues. The DNA of the CDR3 is TGTGCCAGCAGCTTAGTGGTAAACCGAGAGACCCAGTACCTC. Its protein is CASSLVVNRETQYL.

The sample holds a few counts of this clonotype. V and J are TRBV28 and TRBJ2-1; possibly TRBD1 or TRBD2 for D (5 bases each). This CDR3 has 16 amino acids. In germline, CDR1 is MDHEN, CDR2 SYDVKM. Trimming cost V 9 bases and J 2 bases, with 20 bases left between them. CDR3 DNA sequence: TGTGCCAGTCAAGGGGTGGGGGTACCAACCTACAATGAGCAGTTCTTC. It codes for CASQGVGVPTYNEQFF.

The gene calls are TRBV28 and TRBJ2-5; 7 bases are shared with TRBD2. The CDR3 contains 14 residues. V gave up 5 bases and J gave up 5 bases; unmatched junction bases: 8. Germline V CDR1 and CDR2: MDHEN, SYDVKM. CDR3 DNA sequence: TGTGCCAGCAGTACCCCCGGGGGAGGGGAGACCCAGTACTTC. Its protein is CASSTPGGGETQYF.

A word on this clonotype: The final CDR3 position lacks the conserved phenylalanine or tryptophan, pointing to a likely read error. The chain employs TRBV6-1 and TRBJ1-5; D gene ambiguous. The CDR3 runs 13 residues. Trimming stripped 8 bases from V and 4 bases from J, with 12 bases between. Germline CDR1 is MNHNS and CDR2 is SASEGT. CDR3 residues: CASAEVENQPQHV. The CDR3, as DNA: TGTGCCAGCGCGGAGGTGGAGAATCAGCCCCAGCATGTT.

Turning to this clonotype: An end of the junction differs from the germline gene, which may be a read error. The V and J genes are TRBV11-3 and TRBJ1-1; possible D gene TRBD1, 6 bases. The CDR3 length is 13 residues. Germline V gene lookup returns CDR1 SGHNT and CDR2 YENEEA. The CDR3 DNA reads TGTGCCATCAGCCACTCCCCGGACAGCAGGGCTTTCTTT. Translation: CAISHSPDSRAFF.

The rearrangement joins TRBV11-2 to TRBJ2-1; D uncertain. Trimming shortened V by 1 base and J by 9 bases, and 10 bases separated the two germline ends. CDR3 size: 13 residues. CDR1 and CDR2 from the germline V gene are SGHAT and FQNNGV. CDR3 residues: CASSLGPSIEQFF. The CDR3 bases are TGTGCCAGCAGCTTAGGCCCGTCTATTGAGCAGTTCTTC.